The 20 T cell receptor beta chains listed next were all sequenced from one sample in a study of T cell changes during pregnancy in multiple sclerosis. This table comes from immunoSEQ multiplex PCR, and its TCRdb copy is limited to in-frame clones, with some not included. The repertoire consists of 90,000 to 100,000 clones, with 80% to 95% occurring once and the leading ten covering approximately 4.5%. The sequencing here drew on peripheral blood, taken in the first trimester of pregnancy. These receptors came from a female donor with multiple sclerosis, enrolled in a pregnancy study.

V usage is TRBV5-1 and J usage is TRBJ2-1; TRBD1 agrees at 10 bases. J lost 7 bases, V lost 4 bases, and 5 bases had no gene match. CDR3 length equals 14 residues. Germline lookup yields CDR1 SGHRS and CDR2 YFSETQ. The CDR3 sequence: CASSQRDRGNEQFF. CDR3 DNA sequence: TGCGCCAGCAGCCAACGGGACAGGGGAAATGAGCAGTTCTTC.

This chain connects TRBV10-3 to TRBJ2-3, with D tentatively TRBD2 (6 bases). This CDR3 comprises 15 residues. Per the germline V gene, CDR1 is ENHRY and CDR2 is SYGVKD. Trimming pared 4 bases from V and 1 base from J, leaving 12 bases between. The CDR3 loop is CAISGTGEGTDTQYF. CDR3 nucleotides: TGTGCCATCAGTGGGACCGGGGAGGGCACAGATACGCAGTATTTT.

Written as DNA, the CDR3 is TGTGCCAGCAGGCTGGCGGGACAGCCTGGGAAGGGCTACACCTTC. Amino acid sequence: CASRLAGQPGKGYTF. This sequence joins TRBV5-4 and TRBJ1-2; TRBD1 agrees at 7 bases. This CDR3 region has 15 residues. Germline trimming cut 5 bases from V and 8 bases from J; bases unmatched to any gene: 15. Germline loops: CDR1 SGHNT, CDR2 YYREEE (reference sequence).

The genes are TRBV25-1 and TRBJ1-3; D gene unclear. The CDR3 spans 15 residues. Trimming removed 5 bases at V and 2 bases at J, with 13 bases between. Germline CDR1 is MGHDK and CDR2 is SYGVNS. The CDR3 DNA sequence: TGTGCCAGCAGTTCCCGGGAGGGTACTGGAAACACCATATATTTT. Translating gives CASSSREGTGNTIYF.

The chain joins TRBV5-1 to TRBJ1-3; a weak D match, TRBD1 (5 bases). This CDR3 region has 16 residues. CDR1 is SGHRS and CDR2 is YFSETQ in the germline V gene. Trimming pared 1 base from V and 3 bases from J, leaving 14 bases between. CDR3 DNA: TGCGCCAGCAGCTTGACAGGCCCAAGATATGGAAACACCATATATTTT. Protein sequence: CASSLTGPRYGNTIYF.

The chain carries TRBV11-3 and TRBJ1-2; 8 bases align to TRBD1. V was clipped by 5 bases and J by 4 bases; unmatched bases: 15. The CDR3 consists of 17 residues. Germline lookup yields CDR1 SGHNT and CDR2 YENEEA. CDR3 amino acids: CASSVPDRAYFSYGYTF. For the CDR3, the DNA is TGTGCCAGCAGCGTCCCGGACAGGGCCTATTTCTCCTATGGCTACACCTTC.

This chain joins TRBV18 and TRBJ2-1; the D is unclear. CDR3 length equals 17 residues. Between the trimmed V and J ends, which lost 1 base and 6 bases, there was a span of 19 bases. Germline CDR1 is KGHSH and CDR2 is LQKENI. The CDR3 loop is CASSPLYEFSPTNEQFF. CDR3 bases: TGTGCCAGCTCACCACTATACGAATTTTCCCCTACCAATGAGCAGTTCTTC.

This clone came up once. The chain combines TRBV11-2 with TRBJ2-3, with D possibly being TRBD1 (6 bases). The CDR3 has 15 residues. Deletions cut 6 bases from V and 6 bases from J, with 19 bases between. Germline CDR1 SGHAT, CDR2 FQNNGV. The CDR3 sequence: CASSLGQSEADTQYF. The CDR3 bases are TGTGCCAGCAGTTTGGGACAAAGCGAGGCGGATACGCAGTATTTT.

The J gene is TRBJ1-4, the V gene TRBV13, with 8 positions matching TRBD1. The V segment lost 1 base and the J segment 4 bases; nucleotides outside the gene matches: 8. The CDR3 spans 17 residues. Per the germline V gene, CDR1 is PRHDT and CDR2 is FYEKMQ (reference sequence). This chain's CDR3 is CASSLAARQGLNEKLFF. CDR3 bases: TGTGCCAGCAGCTTAGCCGCCCGACAGGGGCTTAATGAAAAACTGTTTTTT.

The rearrangement links TRBV7-9 to TRBJ2-3, with 9 bases fitting TRBD2. The J segment lost 4 bases and the V segment lost 4 bases, leaving 6 bases of the junction unmatched. The CDR3 loop spans 15 amino acids. The germline V gene has CDR1 SEHNR and CDR2 FQNEAQ (reference sequence). The CDR3 protein is CASSSPSGEADTQYF. CDR3 DNA sequence: TGTGCCAGCAGCTCCCCTAGCGGGGAGGCAGATACGCAGTATTTT.

The chain recombines TRBV6-1 with TRBJ1-6; no clear D gene. Germline CDR1 and CDR2: MNHNS and SASEGT. This CDR3 region has 14 residues. The germline V and J ends were trimmed by 7 bases and 7 bases, with 14 bases remaining between them. In DNA form, the CDR3 reads TGTGCCAGCAACCGGGGTGCTTACAATTCACCCCTCCACTTT. It encodes CASNRGAYNSPLHF.

This clone has a single count. The CDR3, as DNA: TGTGCCAGCAGCTTCAGGGACAGGGGGCCCTACGAGCAGTACTTC. It specifies CASSFRDRGPYEQYF. The V gene is TRBV7-2, the J gene TRBJ2-7; 12 bases match TRBD1. Germline loops: CDR1 SGHTA, CDR2 FQGNSA. Trimming removed 3 bases from V and 2 bases from J; junction bases left unmatched: 2. The CDR3 totals 15 residues.

The chain recombines TRBV4-2 with TRBJ1-1; D remains ambiguous. Trimming took off 1 base at V and 4 bases at J, with 10 bases between the two ends. Germline lookup yields CDR1 LGHNA and CDR2 YNFKEQ. This CDR3 region has 14 residues. CDR3 bases: TGTGCCAGCAGCCAAGTTATTCCGGGCACTGAAGCTTTCTTT. Translating gives CASSQVIPGTEAFF.

The rearrangement uses TRBV10-3 and TRBJ2-7; 12 positions match TRBD2. The V gene end was trimmed by 6 bases and the J gene end by 0 bases; junction bases not matched to a gene: 9. CDR3 size: 17 residues. CDR1 and CDR2 from the germline V gene are ENHRY and SYGVKD. The CDR3 coding sequence is TGTGCCATCAGCTCCGGACTAGCGGGGCCCCGCTCCTACGAGCAGTACTTC. Translating it yields CAISSGLAGPRSYEQYF.

This chain links TRBV19 with TRBJ1-2; perhaps TRBD1 as D (5 bases). The germline V gene has CDR1 LNHDA and CDR2 SQIVND (reference sequence). The CDR3 covers 14 residues. The V gene lost 4 bases and the J gene lost 3 bases, with 12 bases spanning the gap. The CDR3 region is CASSKDNTDYGYTF. The CDR3 DNA reads as TGTGCCAGTAGTAAGGACAATACGGACTATGGCTACACCTTC.

This clone appeared once. This CDR3 is CASGLGQTYEQYF. The CDR3, as DNA: TGTGCCAGCGGACTAGGACAGACCTACGAGCAGTACTTC. The chain employs TRBV6-5 and TRBJ2-7, with D perhaps TRBD2 (7 bases). This CDR3 is built from 13 residues. From germline, CDR1 is MNHEY and CDR2 SVGAGI. Trimming took 8 bases from V and 2 from J, leaving 13 bases between them.

This sequence joins TRBV9 and TRBJ2-5, with 9 nucleotides matching TRBD2. The CDR3 extends over 17 amino acids. Germline-derived CDR1 and CDR2 are SGDLS and YYNGEE. V shed 2 bases and J 4 bases; nucleotides not matched to a gene: 12. The CDR3 nucleotides read TGTGCCAGCAGCGTTTCCGCCTTAGGCGGGGGGGCAGAGACCCAGTACTTC. Translated: CASSVSALGGGAETQYF.

With regard to this clone: Mismatch with germline at one junction end may stem from a read error. The chain combines TRBV7-7 with TRBJ2-5, with 8 bases lining up with TRBD1. Germline assignment: CDR1 SSHAT and CDR2 FNYEAQ (reference sequence). The CDR3 totals 15 residues. CDR3 coding DNA: TGTGCTAGCAGCCAAGGGACAGGCCCTCAAGAGACCCAGTACTTC. It specifies CASSQGTGPQETQYF.

The chain is built from TRBV9 and TRBJ2-5; D might be TRBD2 (6 bases). Germline V gene lookup returns CDR1 SGDLS and CDR2 YYNGEE. The CDR3 covers 12 residues. Trimming left V 4 bases short and J 4 bases short, with 8 bases between. The CDR3: CASSPGGETQYF. In DNA form, the CDR3 reads TGTGCCAGCAGCCCCGGGGGAGAGACCCAGTACTTC.

This chain links TRBV20-1 with TRBJ2-7; 7 positions agree with TRBD1. With 6 bases clipped from V and 3 bases from J, the junction kept 2 bases outside the gene matches. From germline, CDR1 is DFQATT and CDR2 SNEGSKA (reference sequence). There are 11 residues in the CDR3. The CDR3 protein is CSARQGYEQYF. The CDR3 DNA is TGCAGTGCGCGACAGGGCTACGAGCAGTACTTC.